The rows below give T cell receptor beta chains drawn from one sample of a study of blood T cells in healthy people across ages. TCRdb fed the 5' RACE reads into MiXCR, producing one record per CDR3 protein. The table lists around 1,500,000 distinct CDR3 sequences, approximately 40% of them singletons. The sample consisted of blood. All receptors derive from a woman under 30 in good health. The CDR3 runs from the conserved cysteine through the conserved F or W. A D gene is named only where the DNA matches it firmly. The size entry is marked missing in some rows and otherwise reads once, few, many or a size class.

CDR3 DNA,CDR3 protein,V gene,J gene,clone size,D gene
TGTGCCAGCAGCTTAGGGACTAGCGGGAGGGTCCATGAGCAGTTCTTC,CASSLGTSGRVHEQFF,TRBV7-6,TRBJ2-1,-,TRBD2
TGTGCCAGCAGCCCTATAGCGGGGGGGCCTACGTATACGCAGTATTTT,CASSPIAGGPTYTQYF,TRBV7-9,TRBJ2-3,-,TRBD2
TGCAGTGCTAGCATTGGGGGAACCTACGAGCAGTACTTC,CSASIGGTYEQYF,TRBV20-1,TRBJ2-7,few,-
TGCAGTGCCCCGAAAGGGGGCGGCAGCACAGATACGCAGTATTTT,CSAPKGGGSTDTQYF,TRBV20-1,TRBJ2-3,-,TRBD1
TGTGCCAGCGGGAACAAGGGCTCCTACGAGCAGTACTTC,CASGNKGSYEQYF,TRBV3-1,TRBJ2-7,many,-
TGTGCCAGCAGCTGGCCACTGGCGGGGGATACGCAGTATTTT,CASSWPLAGDTQYF,TRBV12-3/TRBV12-4,TRBJ2-3,-,-
TGTGCCAGCAGCAAACGCGCCAGGACTAGCGGTTACAATGAGCAGTTCTTC,CASSKRARTSGYNEQFF,TRBV21-1,TRBJ2-1,-,-
TGTGCCAGCAGCGTAGACCGGAAGGTTGAAGCTTTCTTT,CASSVDRKVEAFF,TRBV11-2,TRBJ1-1,-,-
TGTGCCAGCAGCCAACCTGGGACTAGCGGGAGGGTAGATACGCAGTATTTT,CASSQPGTSGRVDTQYF,TRBV3-1,TRBJ2-3,-,TRBD2
TGCAGTGCTAGAAGCCTCCGGACAGGGCTAGGGACCCAGTACTTC,CSARSLRTGLGTQYF,TRBV20-1,TRBJ2-5,-,TRBD1
TGCGCCAGCAGCTTGGACGGGGCGGTTCGGACTGAAGCTTTCTTT,CASSLDGAVRTEAFF,TRBV5-1,TRBJ1-1,-,-
TGTGCCAGCAGTGATCCCGCGGGAGGGAGCACAGATACGCAGTATTTT,CASSDPAGGSTDTQYF,TRBV2,TRBJ2-3,-,TRBD2
TGCAGTGCTAGAGGGACGACCCAAAGGGGCACAGATACGCAGTATTTT,CSARGTTQRGTDTQYF,TRBV20-1,TRBJ2-3,-,-
TGCGCCAGCAGCTCGAACTCCAACCCGCAGTATTTT,CASSSNSNPQYF,TRBV5-1,TRBJ2-3,-,-
TGCGCCAGCAGCTTGCGCGGTTGGAGCTACGAGCAGTACTTC,CASSLRGWSYEQYF,TRBV5-1,TRBJ2-7,-,-
TGCAGTGCTAGAGATCGAACAGGAACAGAGGCCCAGTACTTC,CSARDRTGTEAQYF,TRBV20-1,TRBJ2-7,-,-
TGTGCCATCAGTCCCCAAGGGTCGGTGCCTATTCGCTCTGGGGCCAACGTCCTGACTTTC,CAISPQGSVPIRSGANVLTF,TRBV10-3,TRBJ2-6,few,-
TGCGCCAGCACTCAAGGGACTAGCGGCCCCTACGAGCAGTACTTC,CASTQGTSGPYEQYF,TRBV5-1,TRBJ2-7,few,TRBD2
TGCAGCGCTGAGAAGCCAGGGGTGAGGAATGAGCAGTTCTTC,CSAEKPGVRNEQFF,TRBV29-1,TRBJ2-1,-,-
TGCGCCAGCAGCCAAGAAACACAGCTTATCGGGTACAATGAGCAGTTCTTC,CASSQETQLIGYNEQFF,TRBV4-1,TRBJ2-1,-,-
TGCGCCAGCAGCCACAACACTCTTAGCGGGAGAAGGATGGGGGATACGCAGTATTTT,CASSHNTLSGRRMGDTQYF,TRBV4-1,TRBJ2-3,-,TRBD2
TGTGCCAGCAGCTTCGCAGGGCCCCAAGTCTACGAGCAGTACTTC,CASSFAGPQVYEQYF,TRBV7-9,TRBJ2-7,-,-
TGTGCCAGCAGACGCCTGGGCCAGGGTTGGGGCTACACCTTC,CASRRLGQGWGYTF,TRBV11-2,TRBJ1-2,-,-
TGCGCCAGCAGCCCCCTCTGGGGTGATGAGCAGTTCTTC,CASSPLWGDEQFF,TRBV4-1,TRBJ2-1,-,-
TGTGCCAGCAGTTACGGTTCCGGAGTAGAATCTGAAGCTTTCTTT,CASSYGSGVESEAFF,TRBV27,TRBJ1-1,-,-
TGTGCCAGCAGCGTACAGGGGCAAAGCGATGGCATTCAGTACTTC,CASSVQGQSDGIQYF,TRBV9,TRBJ2-4,few,-
TGCAGTGCGCGGCCCCCTGACAGGCTGAACACTGAAGCTTTCTTT,CSARPPDRLNTEAFF,TRBV20-1,TRBJ1-1,-,-
TGCAGTGCTAGTTTGACCCTTGGCACAGATACGCAGTATTTT,CSASLTLGTDTQYF,TRBV20-1,TRBJ2-3,few,-
TGTGCCACGGAGGGGGCTAGCGGCCGCCTTAGCACAGATACGCAGTATTTT,CATEGASGRLSTDTQYF,TRBV7-9,TRBJ2-3,-,-
TGTGCCAGCAGTGAAATTGCGGGCTATAGCAATCAGCCCCAGCATTTT,CASSEIAGYSNQPQHF,TRBV6-1,TRBJ1-5,-,-
TGTGCCAGCAGCCTTAGCGGGAGTGCAGATACGCAGTATTTT,CASSLSGSADTQYF,TRBV13,TRBJ2-3,-,TRBD2
TGCAGTGGGGTATGGGGGTACGAGCAGTACTTC,CSGVWGYEQYF,TRBV20-1,TRBJ2-7,-,-
TGTGCCAGCAGCTTAGTCTCCCTCGAGCAGTACTTC,CASSLVSLEQYF,TRBV7-2,TRBJ2-7,-,-